This passage covers 27 T cell receptor beta chains from one sample sequenced in a study of T cell changes during pregnancy in multiple sclerosis. Sequenced by immunoSEQ multiplex PCR; TCRdb stores in-frame clones only, minus some. The data show approximately 100,000 clones, just over 90% seen once. This material consisted of peripheral blood, taken after pregnancy. The source of these receptors is a female donor with multiple sclerosis, enrolled in a pregnancy study.

V and J are TRBV6-5 and TRBJ2-1, with unresolved D. Germline CDR1 and CDR2: MNHEY and SVGAGI. The CDR3 is 12 amino acids. V was cut by 2 bases and J by 8 bases, with 7 bases left in between. The CDR3 spells CASSYGLHEQFF. In DNA form, the CDR3 reads TGTGCCAGCAGTTACGGGCTCCATGAGCAGTTCTTC.

The chain couples TRBV5-6 to TRBJ1-3; D is unresolved. Germline CDR1 reads SGHDT; CDR2 reads YYEEEE. V was cut by 3 bases and J by 4 bases, with 20 bases left in between. CDR3 length: 17 amino acids. The CDR3 nucleotides read TGTGCCAGCAGCTCGCCCGTACACTCCTTCGGGGGAAACACCATATATTTT. As protein: CASSSPVHSFGGNTIYF.

The chain combines TRBV15 with TRBJ2-6; no definite D call. Trimming pared 4 bases from V and 2 bases from J, leaving 15 bases between. Looked up from germline, CDR1 is LNHNV and CDR2 is YYDKDF (reference sequence). This CDR3 is built from 17 residues. CDR3 coding DNA: TGTGCCACCAGCACGGAGATGGTAGTCACTGGGGCCAACGTCCTGACTTTC. Its translation is CATSTEMVVTGANVLTF.

The chain is built from TRBV7-9 and TRBJ1-6; 7 bases map to TRBD1. This CDR3 is 18 amino acids long. The germline V gene has CDR1 SEHNR and CDR2 FQNEAQ (reference sequence). V shed 5 bases, J shed 6 bases, and the junction held 16 bases outside the gene matches. CDR3 loop: CASSLGAGGVGGNSPLHF. The CDR3 DNA is TGTGCCAGCAGCCTAGGCGCAGGGGGTGTGGGGGGTAATTCACCCCTCCACTTT. Looking up the rest from reference TRBV7-9 and TRBJ1-6 gives the full variable domain: DTGVSQNPRHKITKRGQNVTFRCDPISEHNRLYWYRQTLGQGPEFLTYFQNEAQLEKSRLLSDRFSAERPKGSFSTLEIQRTEQGDSAMYLCASSLGAGGVGGNSPLHFGNGTRLTVT.

This chain connects TRBV9 to TRBJ1-4; tentative D call: TRBD1 (6 bases). Germline CDR1 SGDLS, CDR2 YYNGEE. The CDR3 consists of 16 residues. Trimming removed 3 bases at V and 7 bases at J, with 19 bases between. The CDR3, as DNA: TGTGCCAGCAGCGCCTCAGGCCACTCCAGGGGTGAAAAACTGTTTTTT. This encodes CASSASGHSRGEKLFF. Complete variable domain (other parts from reference TRBV9 and TRBJ1-4): DSGVTQTPKHLITATGQRVTLRCSPRSGDLSVYWYQQSLDQGLQFLIQYYNGEERAKGNILERFSAQQFPDLHSELNLSSLELGDSALYFCASSASGHSRGEKLFFGSGTQLSVL.

This chain uses TRBV6-1 with TRBJ2-7, with 7 bases lining up with TRBD1. The CDR3 sequence is 13 residues long. The germline V gene has CDR1 MNHNS and CDR2 SASEGT. V lost 1 base to trimming and J lost 5 bases; unmatched junction nucleotides: 2. The CDR3: CASSEDRGHEQYF. CDR3 DNA sequence: TGTGCCAGCAGTGAAGACAGGGGCCACGAGCAGTACTTC.

The chain couples TRBV7-9 to TRBJ2-2; 7 bases line up with TRBD2. V lost 5 bases and J lost 1; bases outside the gene matches: 10. Germline V gives CDR1 SEHNR, CDR2 FQNEAQ (reference sequence). The CDR3 covers 17 residues. Here the CDR3 reads CASSKKSSGMNTGELFF. The DNA for the CDR3 is TGTGCCAGCAGCAAGAAGTCGAGCGGGATGAACACCGGGGAGCTGTTTTTT. The variable domain in full, completed from reference TRBV7-9 and TRBJ2-2, reads DTGVSQNPRHKITKRGQNVTFRCDPISEHNRLYWYRQTLGQGPEFLTYFQNEAQLEKSRLLSDRFSAERPKGSFSTLEIQRTEQGDSAMYLCASSKKSSGMNTGELFFGEGSRLTVL.

The chain is built from TRBV9 and TRBJ2-3, with D tentatively TRBD2 (7 bases). Germline V gives CDR1 SGDLS, CDR2 YYNGEE. The germline V and J ends were trimmed by 0 bases and 2 bases, with 10 bases remaining between them. The CDR3 has 15 residues. For the CDR3, the DNA is TGTGCCAGCAGCGTAGCGGGGGGCAACACAGATACGCAGTATTTT. Protein: CASSVAGGNTDTQYF.

This clone appeared once. The gene calls are TRBV19 and TRBJ1-5; D perhaps matches TRBD1 (6 bases). The V end lost 6 bases, the J end lost 2 bases, and 14 bases lay between the germline ends. This CDR3 contains 15 residues. Germline lookup yields CDR1 LNHDA and CDR2 SQIVND (reference sequence). In DNA, the CDR3 is TGTGCCAGTAGGGTACAGGGTCGGGGCAATCAGCCCCAGCATTTT. Residues: CASRVQGRGNQPQHF.

The J gene is TRBJ2-7, the V gene TRBV7-8; 14 nucleotides align to TRBD2. The CDR3 is made up of 17 amino acids. V was clipped by 5 bases and J by 0 bases; unmatched bases: 6. The germline CDR1 and CDR2 sequences are SGHVS and FQNEAQ. CDR3 sequence reads: CASSPPGLAGVSYEQYF. CDR3 coding DNA: TGTGCCAGCAGCCCCCCGGGACTAGCGGGGGTCTCCTACGAGCAGTACTTC.

This chain connects TRBV7-9 to TRBJ1-1; D might be TRBD1 (6 bases). The germline gives CDR1 SEHNR, CDR2 FQNEAQ (reference sequence). V lost 3 bases and J 6 bases, leaving 8 bases between the germline ends. The CDR3 covers 12 residues. The CDR3 nucleotides read TGTGCCAGCAGCTTTCAGGGGCCTGAAGCTTTCTTT. It codes for CASSFQGPEAFF.

V gene TRBV19 combines with J gene TRBJ1-1; TRBD1 might be the D (6 bases). V lost 6 bases, J lost 6 bases, and 20 bases lay in between. This CDR3 contains 15 residues. Germline V gene sequence: CDR1 LNHDA, CDR2 SQIVND (reference sequence). The CDR3 region has the DNA TGTGCCAGTAGGCCCCTGGTTCATGGGGGCCCTGAAGCTTTCTTT. Its translation: CASRPLVHGGPEAFF.

This clone was detected only a few times. CDR3 amino acids: CASSQETGQGYEQYF. The CDR3 DNA follows: TGCGCCAGCAGCCAAGAGACAGGACAGGGCTACGAGCAGTACTTC. The V and J genes are TRBV4-1 and TRBJ2-7; 8 bases map to TRBD1. This CDR3 is built from 15 residues. Germline V gives CDR1 MGHRA, CDR2 YSYEKL. V gave up 0 bases and J gave up 3 bases; unmatched junction bases: 4.

The chain employs TRBV5-1 and TRBJ2-7; 8 bases fit TRBD1. CDR1 SGHRS and CDR2 YFSETQ come from the germline V gene. Trimming took 0 bases from V and 4 from J; bases not matched to a gene: 6. CDR3 length: 15 residues. CDR3 loop: CASSLAVTGVYEQYF. The CDR3 bases are TGCGCCAGCAGCTTGGCGGTGACAGGGGTTTACGAGCAGTACTTC.

Note on this clone: Germline is not matched at one junction end, which may reflect a read error. V and J are TRBV15 and TRBJ2-7; 7 bases align to TRBD1. Germline V gene lookup returns CDR1 LNHNV and CDR2 YYDKDF (reference sequence). The CDR3 contains 16 residues. This CDR3 reads CATIRDRAHEFYEQYF. The CDR3 nucleotides read TGTGCCACCATCAGAGACAGGGCGCATGAATTCTACGAGCAGTACTTC.

The CDR3 sequence: CASSLPSGGREQFF. CDR3 nucleotide sequence: TGTGCCAGCAGTTTGCCATCGGGGGGGCGTGAGCAGTTCTTC. This chain connects TRBV27 to TRBJ2-1, with 8 bases identical to TRBD2. The CDR3 totals 14 residues. V lost 3 bases, J lost 9 bases, and 7 bases stayed unmatched. Germline V CDR1 and CDR2: MNHEY, SMNVEV (reference sequence).

The chain links TRBV10-3 to TRBJ1-1, with D uncertain. Per the germline V gene, CDR1 is ENHRY and CDR2 is SYGVKD. Trimming stripped 6 bases from V and 11 bases from J, with 13 bases between. This CDR3 has 11 residues. Here the CDR3 reads CAISSGNGAFF. In nucleotides, the CDR3 is TGTGCCATCAGCTCCGGGAATGGGGCTTTCTTT.

V usage is TRBV6-5 and J usage is TRBJ1-2, with 8 bases that match TRBD1. Unmatched junction bases numbered 0, after V lost 5 bases and J lost 4 bases. Looked up from germline, CDR1 is MNHEY and CDR2 is SVGAGI. This CDR3 comprises 12 residues. CDR3 residues: CASSDRGYGYTF. CDR3 sequence (DNA): TGTGCCAGCAGTGACAGGGGCTATGGCTACACCTTC.

About this clone: Compared with germline, one end of the junction differs, possibly owing to a read error. V is TRBV5-6 and J is TRBJ2-5, with 7 bases identical to TRBD1. The germline CDR1 and CDR2 sequences are SGHDT and YYEEEE. There are 13 residues in the CDR3. This CDR3 is CASSLEGRGMWNF. CDR3 nucleotide sequence: TGTGCCAGCAGCTTGGAAGGCAGGGGGATGTGGAACTTC.

The chain recombines TRBV5-1 with TRBJ2-7, with 13 bases fitting TRBD2. CDR1 and CDR2 (germline): SGHRS, YFSETQ. V trimming: 4 bases; J trimming: 3 bases; junction bases outside the gene matches: 4. The CDR3 is 15 residues long. The CDR3 region has the DNA TGCGCCAGCAGCATAGGACTAGCGGGGGACTACGAGCAGTACTTC. Translation: CASSIGLAGDYEQYF.

This rearrangement joins TRBV5-4 to TRBJ2-7; 8 bases align to TRBD1. This CDR3 comprises 13 residues. Losses at the gene ends were 4 bases for V and 3 bases for J; bases not matched to a gene: 3. CDR1 and CDR2 from the germline V gene are SGHNT and YYREEE (reference sequence). The CDR3 loop reads CASSQQGGYEQYF. The DNA of the CDR3 is TGTGCCAGCAGCCAACAGGGGGGCTACGAGCAGTACTTC.

The V and J genes are TRBV29-1 and TRBJ2-7; the D is unclear. V shed 1 base and J shed 0 bases, with 10 bases lying between them. CDR1 is SQVTM and CDR2 is ANQGSEA in the germline V gene. This CDR3 spans 14 amino acids. CDR3 coding DNA: TGCAGCGTTGAAGCCGAGAGGAGCTCCTACGAGCAGTACTTC. Its protein product is CSVEAERSSYEQYF.

The V and J genes are TRBV11-2 and TRBJ2-1; D call uncertain. This CDR3 is 15 amino acids long. Trimming removed 5 bases at V and 2 bases at J, with 13 bases between. Germline V gene lookup returns CDR1 SGHAT and CDR2 FQNNGV. The CDR3 coding sequence is TGTGCCAGCAGCCGCGACTTACCAGCCTACAATGAGCAGTTCTTC. Protein sequence: CASSRDLPAYNEQFF.

The genes are TRBV28 and TRBJ2-3, with a possible D match to TRBD2 (5 bases). V lost 3 bases, J lost 10 bases, and 23 bases lay in between. The germline V gene has CDR1 MDHEN and CDR2 SYDVKM. This CDR3 has 16 amino acids. CDR3 coding DNA: TGTGCCAGCAGTTTGGTATCAGGCGGGCGCAGGACCGCGCAGTATTTT. Translating gives CASSLVSGGRRTAQYF.

The gene calls are TRBV27 and TRBJ2-5; D is perhaps TRBD1 (6 bases). The germline gives CDR1 MNHEY, CDR2 SMNVEV (reference sequence). The CDR3 sequence is 12 residues long. Trimming cost V 8 bases and J 5 bases, with 12 bases left between them. In DNA form, the CDR3 reads TGTGCCAGCGGAACTCAGGGGGAGACCCAGTACTTC. Translation: CASGTQGETQYF.

The V and J genes are TRBV2 and TRBJ1-4; TRBD1 agrees at 8 bases. Germline V gene data show CDR1 as SNHLY and CDR2 as FYNNEI. V lost 6 bases, J lost 1 base, and 4 bases stayed unmatched. The CDR3 totals 15 residues. The CDR3 loop is CASRRTGKTNEKLFF. CDR3 coding DNA: TGTGCCAGCAGACGGACAGGGAAAACTAATGAAAAACTGTTTTTT.

In DNA, the CDR3 is TGTGCCAGCAGTCCTCCGTACCAAGAGACCCAGTACTTC. This sequence encodes CASSPPYQETQYF. The chain recombines TRBV27 with TRBJ2-5; D unclear. This CDR3 is 13 amino acids long. Trimming cost V 5 bases and J 0 bases, with 7 bases left between them. The V gene's germline CDR1 is MNHEY and CDR2 SMNVEV (reference sequence).